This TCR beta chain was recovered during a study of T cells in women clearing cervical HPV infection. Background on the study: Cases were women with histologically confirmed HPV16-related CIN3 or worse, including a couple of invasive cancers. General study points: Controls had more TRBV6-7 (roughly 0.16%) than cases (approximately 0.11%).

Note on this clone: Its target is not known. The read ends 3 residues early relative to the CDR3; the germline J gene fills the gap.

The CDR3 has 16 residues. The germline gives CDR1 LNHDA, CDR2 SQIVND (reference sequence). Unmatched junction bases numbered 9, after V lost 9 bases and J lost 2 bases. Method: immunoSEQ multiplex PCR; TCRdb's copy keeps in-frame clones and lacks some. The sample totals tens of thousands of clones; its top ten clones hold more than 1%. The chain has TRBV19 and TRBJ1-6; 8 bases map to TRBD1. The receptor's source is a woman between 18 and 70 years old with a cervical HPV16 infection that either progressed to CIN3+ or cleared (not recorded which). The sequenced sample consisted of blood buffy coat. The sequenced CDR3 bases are TGTGCCAGCTCTCAGGGGGCGGGAACCTATAATTCACCC. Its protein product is CASSQGAGTYNSP. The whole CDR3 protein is CASSQGAGTYNSPLHF.